This TCR beta chain was sequenced in a study of T cell changes during pregnancy in multiple sclerosis. CDR1 SNHLY and CDR2 FYNNEI come from the germline V gene. The CDR3 is made up of 16 amino acids. The ends were cut back, 1 base at V and 5 bases at J, with 18 bases in the middle. This table comes from immunoSEQ multiplex PCR, and its TCRdb copy is limited to in-frame clones, with some not included. The table shows 80,000 or so clones, with about 92% occurring only once. This chain links TRBV2 with TRBJ2-7; a weak D match, TRBD2 (6 bases). The material was peripheral blood, obtained before pregnancy. This receptor was obtained from a female donor with multiple sclerosis, enrolled in a pregnancy study. The CDR3 DNA sequence: TGTGCCAGCAGTGAAGTTCGGGACGGGGGTAGGGACGAGCAGTACTTC. Translation gives CASSEVRDGGRDEQYF.